Only a few counts were recorded for the clone carrying this TCR beta chain. As yet, its antigen is unknown. This sample stems from a study of T-cell reconstitution after alpha-beta-depleted transplantation in children. Germline assignment: CDR1 SGHVS and CDR2 FNYEAQ. The CDR3 loop spans 16 amino acids. V was cut by 4 bases and J by 6 bases, with 19 bases left in between. Points from the study as a whole: Surviving recipient T cells and intrathymic progenitors accounted for some patients' high TCRbeta diversity at day 60.

Unique molecular identifiers were used in preparing the TCRbeta library. MiXCR, applied by TCRdb to the PCR reads, yields one record per CDR3 protein. The data contain about 580,000 distinct CDR3 sequences, approximately 30% of them singletons. The receptor's source is a boy less than two years old with Wiskott-Aldrich syndrome, due to receive a stem cell transplant. The sequenced sample was PBMCs, obtained before TCRalphabeta/CD19-depleted stem cell transplant. The chain recombines TRBV7-6 with TRBJ2-1; D ambiguous. As DNA, the CDR3 is TGTGCCAGCAGCTCTCTTATCGGATATAATCTCAATGAGCAGTTCTTC. This translates into CASSSLIGYNLNEQFF.